The rows below give T cell receptor beta chains drawn from one sample of a study of cytotoxic CD8 clonotypes in ibrutinib-treated CLL. Libraries were prepared by immunoSEQ multiplex PCR; TCRdb keeps only in-frame clonotypes and omits some of them. The repertoire includes about 130,000 clones, approximately 80% of them detected once, and 13% sits in the top ten. This sample comprised PBMCs, obtained after 12 months of ibrutinib treatment. The receptors here all came from a human donor with chronic lymphocytic leukemia. The CDR3 runs from the conserved cysteine through the conserved F or W. Fields, in order: V gene, clone size, D gene, J gene, CDR3 DNA, CDR3 protein. A D gene is named only where the DNA matches it firmly. Clone size is given for some rows only: seen once, a few or many times, or a class if the clone is expanded.

v_gene: TRBV29-1; abundance: -; d_gene: TRBD1; j_gene: TRBJ1-5; CDR3nt: TGCAGCGTGGAGCCGACAGGGGAGGTGGGCAATCAGCCCCAGCATTTT; CDR3aa: CSVEPTGEVGNQPQHF
v_gene: TRBV4-1; abundance: -; d_gene: TRBD2; j_gene: TRBJ2-7; CDR3nt: TGCGCCAGCAGCCAACGCGCTAGCGGTTACTACGAGCAGTACTTC; CDR3aa: CASSQRASGYYEQYF
v_gene: TRBV27; abundance: -; d_gene: TRBD2; j_gene: TRBJ2-1; CDR3nt: TGTGCCAGCAGTTCCGGCAGACTAGCGGGACACAATGAGCAGTTCTTC; CDR3aa: CASSSGRLAGHNEQFF
v_gene: TRBV7-9; abundance: -; d_gene: -; j_gene: TRBJ1-1; CDR3nt: TGTGCCAGCAGCGAAGCAACCTGGGATACTGAAGCTTTCTTT; CDR3aa: CASSEATWDTEAFF
v_gene: TRBV28; abundance: -; d_gene: TRBD2; j_gene: TRBJ2-7; CDR3nt: TGTGCCAGCAGTGCCCGACTAGCCTCAAACGAGCAGTACTTC; CDR3aa: CASSARLASNEQYF
v_gene: TRBV5-1; abundance: -; d_gene: -; j_gene: TRBJ1-2; CDR3nt: TGCGCCAGCAGCACGGACCTCTGGCAAGGCTACACCTTC; CDR3aa: CASSTDLWQGYTF
v_gene: TRBV29-1; abundance: -; d_gene: -; j_gene: TRBJ2-7; CDR3nt: TGCAGCGTTATCGGACGGACTTCCTACGAGCAGTACTTC; CDR3aa: CSVIGRTSYEQYF
v_gene: TRBV27; abundance: -; d_gene: -; j_gene: TRBJ2-7; CDR3nt: TGTGCCAGCAGCCGCTGGGGCGGAGAGCCACGACGCTACGAGCAGTACTTC; CDR3aa: CASSRWGGEPRRYEQYF
v_gene: TRBV7-2; abundance: -; d_gene: -; j_gene: TRBJ1-1; CDR3nt: TGTGCCAGCAGCCCGGTGGCGGACACTGAAGCTTTCTTT; CDR3aa: CASSPVADTEAFF
v_gene: TRBV18; abundance: -; d_gene: TRBD1; j_gene: TRBJ2-7; CDR3nt: TGTGCCAGCTCACCCCGGGGACAGGGAATTGGCGAGCAGTACTTC; CDR3aa: CASSPRGQGIGEQYF
v_gene: TRBV30; abundance: -; d_gene: -; j_gene: TRBJ1-2; CDR3nt: TGTGCCTGGACTGTCCTGACAGGAGATTATGGCTACACCTTC; CDR3aa: CAWTVLTGDYGYTF
v_gene: TRBV18; abundance: -; d_gene: TRBD1; j_gene: TRBJ1-2; CDR3nt: TGTGCCAGCTCACCACCGACAGGGGTTGGCGGGAACTATGGCTACACCTTC; CDR3aa: CASSPPTGVGGNYGYTF
v_gene: TRBV5-6; abundance: once; d_gene: -; j_gene: TRBJ1-1; CDR3nt: TGTGCCAGCAGCTGGGAGCGGAACACTGAAGCTTTCTTT; CDR3aa: CASSWERNTEAFF
v_gene: TRBV4-1; abundance: -; d_gene: -; j_gene: TRBJ1-3; CDR3nt: TGCGCCAGCAGCCAACGGTGGCTTGGGCAGCTCTCTGGAAACACCATATATTTT; CDR3aa: CASSQRWLGQLSGNTIYF
v_gene: TRBV11-2; abundance: -; d_gene: -; j_gene: TRBJ1-4; CDR3nt: TGTGCCAGCAGCCGACTCCATAGGGATGAAAAACTGTTTTTT; CDR3aa: CASSRLHRDEKLFF
v_gene: TRBV6-6; abundance: -; d_gene: -; j_gene: TRBJ1-1; CDR3nt: TGTGCCAGCAGTTTCCCCGCGGGCAGAATGAACACTGAAGCTTTCTTT; CDR3aa: CASSFPAGRMNTEAFF
v_gene: TRBV7-2; abundance: -; d_gene: TRBD2; j_gene: TRBJ2-7; CDR3nt: TGTGCCAGCAGCTTCGATATAGCGGGGCCATACGAGCAGTACTTC; CDR3aa: CASSFDIAGPYEQYF